This T cell receptor (beta chain) was identified in a study of CD8 T cells in ankylosing spondylitis. Trimming took off 4 bases at V and 0 bases at J, with 11 bases between the two ends. The CDR3 runs 15 residues. General study points: Disease-linked clones, CD8+, were relatively rare in peripheral blood.

For TCR beta, libraries came from quantitative 5'-RACE with molecular barcodes. TCRdb re-called the 5' RACE reads through MiXCR, storing one row per CDR3 protein. The sample lists about 270,000 distinct CDR3 sequences; approximately 30% were seen once. This clonotype has only a few counts. The antigen remains unidentified. Sequencing input: blood, either unsorted or a sorted T cell fraction (not recorded which). The clonotype was recovered from a male donor with ankylosing spondylitis or in good health (not recorded which). The V gene is TRBV12-3 or TRBV12-4, the J gene TRBJ2-3; D possibly corresponds to TRBD2 (5 bases). The chain's CDR3 is CASSSPRASTDTQYF. The CDR3 nucleotides read TGTGCCAGCAGTTCCCCGCGGGCTAGCACAGATACGCAGTATTTT.